These 24 T cell receptor beta chains came from one sample sequenced in a study of siplizumab effects on memory and regulatory T cells. Repertoires were generated with immunoSEQ multiplex PCR, while TCRdb's copy carries only in-frame clones and drops some. The sample lists tens of thousands of clones; over 90% were seen once. The source material was CD8+ T cells sorted from blood. The receptors shown here come from a human donor in good health.

The V call is TRBV7-9, the J call TRBJ1-1; no firm D call. CDR1 is SEHNR and CDR2 is FQNEAQ in the germline V gene (reference sequence). The CDR3 is made up of 11 amino acids. With 2 bases removed from V and 9 bases from J, the gap between germline ends came to 7 bases. CDR3 sequence: CASSLSRQAFF. The CDR3 coding sequence is TGTGCCAGCAGCTTATCTCGGCAAGCTTTCTTT.

DNA for the CDR3: TGTGCCAGCAGCAACCGGGACAGGGTCTTGGATGAGCAGTTCTTC. This encodes CASSNRDRVLDEQFF. The chain carries TRBV14 and TRBJ2-1; 9 bases are a match to TRBD1. The CDR3 covers 15 residues. Per germline, CDR1 SGHDN and CDR2 FVKESK. V lost 5 bases and J lost 8; bases outside the gene matches: 10. Complete variable domain (other parts from reference TRBV14 and TRBJ2-1): EAGVTQFPSHSVIEKGQTVTLRCDPISGHDNLYWYRRVMGKEIKFLLHFVKESKQDESGMPNNRFLAERTGGTYSTLKVQPAELEDSGVYFCASSNRDRVLDEQFFGPGTRLTVL.

V usage is TRBV19 and J usage is TRBJ2-7; TRBD2 agrees at 8 bases. Germline-derived CDR1 and CDR2 are LNHDA and SQIVND (reference sequence). J gave up 6 bases and V 1 base, and 5 bases lay outside the gene matches. The CDR3 extends over 14 amino acids. The CDR3 bases are TGTGCCAGTAGTATAGGACTAGCGACGGCCGAGCAGTACTTC. Translated: CASSIGLATAEQYF.

The CDR3 DNA sequence: TGTGCCATCAGGGGACAGGGCGGGTTGGATGATGAGCAGTTCTTC. The encoded protein is CAIRGQGGLDDEQFF. V and J are TRBV10-3 and TRBJ2-1, with TRBD1 matching over 9 bases. The V gene end was trimmed by 6 bases and the J gene end by 8 bases; junction bases not matched to a gene: 11. This CDR3 contains 15 residues. The germline V gene has CDR1 ENHRY and CDR2 SYGVKD.

The chain employs TRBV5-1 and TRBJ2-7, with D unresolved. Between the trimmed V and J ends, which lost 2 bases and 6 bases, there was a span of 12 bases. CDR1 SGHRS and CDR2 YFSETQ come from the germline V gene. The CDR3 has 13 residues. The CDR3 is CASSLTWAREQYF. DNA of the CDR3: TGCGCCAGCAGCTTAACCTGGGCGCGCGAGCAGTACTTC.

The CDR3 region has the DNA TGTGCCAGCAGCGGCCTTCTGGGGGATACGCAGTATTTT. The encoded protein is CASSGLLGDTQYF. The V and J genes are TRBV9 and TRBJ2-3; D is ambiguous. The germline V gene has CDR1 SGDLS and CDR2 YYNGEE. Trimming removed 3 bases at V and 6 bases at J, with 11 bases between. This CDR3 region has 13 residues.

The V and J genes are TRBV6-5 and TRBJ2-1; D not certain. The CDR3 consists of 14 residues. Trimming left V 7 bases short and J 5 bases short, with 15 bases between. Germline V gene sequence: CDR1 MNHEY, CDR2 SVGAGI. In DNA form, the CDR3 reads TGTGCCAGCACCCCCCTCTACCCAAACAATGAGCAGTTCTTC. Residues: CASTPLYPNNEQFF.

The chain has TRBV7-8 and TRBJ2-1, with TRBD1 matching 9 bases. The germline CDR1 and CDR2 sequences are SGHVS and FQNEAQ. This CDR3 has 21 amino acids. J gave up 3 bases and V 10 bases, and 28 bases lay outside the gene matches. CDR3 region: CAIGDRGRGGKEDLHYNEQFF. In nucleotides, the CDR3 is TGTGCCATCGGCGACAGGGGGAGAGGCGGGAAGGAGGATCTACACTACAATGAGCAGTTCTTC.

The J gene is TRBJ2-7, the V gene TRBV27, with 9 bases identical to TRBD2. This CDR3 spans 14 amino acids. Looked up from germline, CDR1 is MNHEY and CDR2 is SMNVEV (reference sequence). J lost 5 bases, V lost 5 bases, and 7 bases had no gene match. The CDR3 loop reads CASSPHSGSNEQYF. The CDR3 DNA follows: TGTGCCAGCAGTCCTCATAGCGGGAGCAACGAGCAGTACTTC.

The rearrangement links TRBV6-1 to TRBJ2-2; 9 bases are a match to TRBD2. V dropped 4 bases and J dropped 6; count of bases not matched to a gene: 6. The CDR3 is made up of 15 amino acids. CDR1 and CDR2 (germline): MNHNS, SASEGT. The CDR3 here is CASSVDLAGSGELFF. The CDR3 DNA follows: TGTGCCAGCAGTGTGGATCTAGCGGGATCCGGGGAGCTGTTTTTT.

The chain joins TRBV7-9 to TRBJ2-7; D not certain. Germline lookup yields CDR1 SEHNR and CDR2 FQNEAQ (reference sequence). This CDR3 region has 11 residues. The V end lost 5 bases, the J end lost 6 bases, and 8 bases lay between the germline ends. The CDR3 loop reads CASSLMSEQYF. The DNA of the CDR3 is TGTGCCAGCAGCCTGATGAGCGAGCAGTACTTC.

The chain combines TRBV7-2 with TRBJ2-1; TRBD2 matches at 10 bases. CDR3 length: 14 amino acids. The junction had 6 bases not matched to a gene; V was cut back by 5 bases and J by 8 bases. Germline CDR1 is SGHTA and CDR2 is FQGNSA. The CDR3 bases are TGTGCCAGCAGCATCCCGGGACTAGCGTATGAGCAGTTCTTC. Its translation: CASSIPGLAYEQFF.

The chain has TRBV18 and TRBJ2-1, with 7 bases identical to TRBD1. The CDR3 loop spans 15 amino acids. The ends lost 8 bases at V and 0 bases at J; junction bases unmatched: 7. CDR1 is KGHSH, CDR2 LQKENI, per germline. CDR3 DNA: TGTGCCAGCGCCCCAGGGGGTAGCTCCTACAATGAGCAGTTCTTC. Protein: CASAPGGSSYNEQFF.

This chain joins TRBV11-2 and TRBJ2-3; 9 positions match TRBD1. Trimming removed 5 bases from V and 4 bases from J; junction bases left unmatched: 4. The CDR3 is 14 amino acids. Germline CDR1 is SGHAT and CDR2 is FQNNGV. The CDR3 loop reads CASSPGQGSDTQYF. In nucleotides, the CDR3 is TGTGCCAGCAGCCCAGGACAGGGGTCAGATACGCAGTATTTT.

Turning to this clone: One end of the junction does not line up with germline, which may come from a read error. V is TRBV7-7 and J is TRBJ2-7; possibly TRBD2 for D (6 bases). The CDR3 is 13 residues long. The germline gives CDR1 SSHAT, CDR2 FNYEAQ (reference sequence). The CDR3 DNA follows: TGTGCTAGCAGCTTAGCGGACGGCTACGAGCAGTACTTC. It yields the protein CASSLADGYEQYF.

The rearrangement uses TRBV5-4 and TRBJ2-7; either TRBD1 or TRBD2 may supply D (5 bases each). The CDR3 runs 14 residues. Germline loops: CDR1 SGHNT, CDR2 YYREEE (reference sequence). V lost 0 bases, J lost 0 bases, and 7 bases lay in between. The CDR3 DNA is TGTGCCAGCAGCTTGGCGGGACCCTCCTACGAGCAGTACTTC. Translating gives CASSLAGPSYEQYF.

The chain couples TRBV6-5 to TRBJ2-7, with 7 bases fitting TRBD2. Germline-derived CDR1 and CDR2 are MNHEY and SVGAGI. The CDR3 length is 15 residues. J gave up 0 bases and V 0 bases, and 2 bases lay outside the gene matches. The CDR3 region is CASSYSGDYSYEQYF. The CDR3 DNA reads TGTGCCAGCAGTTACTCGGGGGACTACTCCTACGAGCAGTACTTC.

The chain uses TRBV13 and TRBJ2-1, with TRBD2 matching 8 bases. V trimming: 5 bases; J trimming: 1 base; junction bases outside the gene matches: 10. The CDR3 is made up of 17 amino acids. Per germline, CDR1 PRHDT and CDR2 FYEKMQ (reference sequence). DNA for the CDR3: TGTGCCAGCAGCCCCGGGTTAGCGGGAAGTTCCTACAATGAGCAGTTCTTC. It yields the protein CASSPGLAGSSYNEQFF.

V usage is TRBV7-8 and J usage is TRBJ2-5; the match to TRBD2 covers 7 bases. The V and J ends lost 0 bases and 5 bases, in that order; junction bases with no gene match: 9. Germline V gene data show CDR1 as SGHVS and CDR2 as FQNEAQ. The CDR3 is made up of 16 amino acids. CDR3 loop: CASSLARASGLETQYF. DNA for the CDR3: TGTGCCAGCAGCTTAGCCAGGGCTAGCGGTCTCGAGACCCAGTACTTC.

This clone came up once. This sequence joins TRBV11-2 and TRBJ2-5; D might be TRBD1 (6 bases). Germline V gene sequence: CDR1 SGHAT, CDR2 FQNNGV. Between the trimmed V and J ends, which lost 5 bases and 5 bases, there was a span of 15 bases. The CDR3 runs 14 residues. The CDR3 loop reads CASSPTRGTETQYF. CDR3 nucleotides: TGTGCCAGCAGCCCTACAAGGGGGACGGAGACCCAGTACTTC.

This chain links TRBV13 with TRBJ1-2, with TRBD1 matching over 9 bases. V dropped 8 bases and J dropped 14; count of bases not matched to a gene: 15. The CDR3 sequence is 13 residues long. CDR1 PRHDT and CDR2 FYEKMQ come from the germline V gene (reference sequence). CDR3 sequence (DNA): TGTGCCAGCGGAGGACAGGGGTCGATCCTTGGGACCTTC. Translated, it gives CASGGQGSILGTF.

The chain joins TRBV4-1 to TRBJ2-7; the D gene is possibly TRBD2 (5 bases). The CDR3 spans 14 residues. The germline V gene has CDR1 MGHRA and CDR2 YSYEKL. V gave up 1 base and J gave up 3 bases, with 10 bases separating them. The CDR3 nucleotides are TGCGCCAGCAGCCAAGTCGGAGGCTACTACGAGCAGTACTTC. The encoded protein is CASSQVGGYYEQYF.

The rearrangement uses TRBV5-1 and TRBJ2-7; 9 bases are shared with TRBD2. V lost 0 bases and J lost 1; bases outside the gene matches: 8. The germline gives CDR1 SGHRS, CDR2 YFSETQ. The CDR3 covers 17 residues. CDR3 sequence (DNA): TGCGCCAGCAGCTTGGAAGGTAGCGGGAGTTGGTCCTACGAGCAGTACTTC. It yields the protein CASSLEGSGSWSYEQYF.

The chain carries TRBV4-1 and TRBJ2-1, with D possibly being TRBD1 (6 bases). This CDR3 contains 17 residues. Per germline, CDR1 MGHRA and CDR2 YSYEKL. Deletions cut 0 bases from V and 6 bases from J, with 18 bases between. In DNA form, the CDR3 reads TGCGCCAGCAGCCAAGAGGCTCCCGGGACAAGGGCCAATGAGCAGTTCTTC. Translation: CASSQEAPGTRANEQFF.